The present T cell receptor beta chain was sequenced within a study of blood T cell repertoires in COVID-19. CDR1 SGHTA and CDR2 FQGNSA come from the germline V gene. V lost 1 base, J lost 6 bases, and 18 bases lay in between. There are 16 residues in the CDR3. Assay: immunoSEQ multiplex PCR; the TCRdb copy retains only in-frame clones and omits some. The table records 190,000 or so clones, around 80% of them present only once. This chain links TRBV7-2 with TRBJ2-5; the D gene is possibly TRBD2 (7 bases). The specimen sequenced was peripheral blood. This TCR came from a woman of 80 years or more with active or convalescent COVID-19. In DNA, the CDR3 is TGTGCCAGCAGCTTAGTCGGCGGGGGCCCCCCCCAGACCCAGTACTTC. Translating gives CASSLVGGGPPQTQYF.